One and the same sample provided the 5 T cell receptor beta chains below, sequenced in a study of brain T cells in children with intractable seizures. Measured with immunoSEQ multiplex PCR; TCRdb has only the in-frame clones, and not every one. The sample has approximately 330,000 clones, roughly 92% seen once; the top ten hold 5% to 7%. Stated time point: blood from clinic visit 5 months post-surgery; TSC patient then seizure free. Here the sequenced sample was peripheral blood, taken 5 to 6 months after surgery. The receptors stem from a boy younger than two with tuberous sclerosis and intractable seizures.

The V call is TRBV5-1, the J call TRBJ2-7, with TRBD2 matching 12 bases. CDR3 length equals 15 residues. Germline V CDR1 and CDR2: SGHRS, YFSETQ. Trimming took 3 bases from V and 2 from J; bases not matched to a gene: 3. The chain's CDR3 is CASSSGLAGPYEQYF. The CDR3 region has the DNA TGCGCCAGCAGCTCCGGACTAGCGGGGCCCTACGAGCAGTACTTC.

The rearrangement links TRBV7-9 to TRBJ2-7; TRBD2 is a possible D gene (5 bases). The CDR3 spans 12 residues. Trimming shortened V by 5 bases and J by 2 bases, and 7 bases separated the two germline ends. The germline CDR1 and CDR2 sequences are SEHNR and FQNEAQ (reference sequence). Here the CDR3 reads CASSHGTYEQYF. In nucleotides, the CDR3 is TGTGCCAGCAGCCACGGGACCTACGAGCAGTACTTC.

The genes are TRBV4-2 and TRBJ1-5, with D possibly being TRBD1 (6 bases). The germline V and J ends were trimmed by 4 bases and 4 bases, with 14 bases remaining between them. CDR1 and CDR2 (germline): LGHNA, YNFKEQ. The CDR3 is 15 residues long. The CDR3 sequence: CASSLYAGANQPQHF. In nucleotides, the CDR3 is TGTGCCAGCAGCCTTTATGCAGGGGCAAATCAGCCCCAGCATTTT.

The CDR3 DNA reads as TGTGCCAGTCTCGCTCTGGGGGGGGAGACAGATACGCAGTATTTT. This gives the protein CASLALGGETDTQYF. The gene calls are TRBV7-8 and TRBJ2-3; TRBD2 aligns across 7 bases. Germline CDR1 is SGHVS and CDR2 is FQNEAQ. The CDR3 sequence is 15 residues long. V gave up 9 bases and J gave up 3 bases; unmatched junction bases: 12.

The chain has TRBV4-2 and TRBJ2-5, with TRBD2 as a possible D gene (5 bases). Germline CDR1 is LGHNA and CDR2 is YNFKEQ. Trimming cost V 1 base and J 4 bases, with 7 bases left between them. The length of the CDR3 is 13 residues. Here the CDR3 reads CASSQAGLETQYF. DNA of the CDR3: TGTGCCAGCAGCCAAGCAGGACTAGAGACCCAGTACTTC.